One sample yielded the 18 T cell receptor beta chains listed below, sequenced in a study of CD8+CD57+ T cells in acquired aplastic anemia (dated by TCRdb to the late 2010s). The sequencer listed for this sample is Illumina HiSeq 2000. TCR beta VDJ combination and CDR3 sequence profiling used genomic DNA as the template. TCRdb trimmed the raw reads at Q25, called clones with MiXCR and kept productive beta chains. For every CDR3 protein sequence, its rows merge into one entry that carries the most common genes and DNA. Counted in this sample were about 190,000 distinct CDR3 sequences; 64% of them appeared once. Together, the top ten hold about 43% of the sample. The sample consisted of sorted CD4+, CD8+, or CD8+CD57+ T cells (not recorded which) from PBMCs. These receptors were taken from a human donor with severe aplastic anemia or a healthy control (not recorded which).

Here the CDR3 reads CASSAELAYSNQPQHF. CDR3 DNA: TGTGCCAGCAGTGCGGAGTTGGCTTATAGCAATCAGCCCCAGCATTTT. J is TRBJ1-5 and V is TRBV2, with unresolved D. From germline, CDR1 is SNHLY and CDR2 FYNNEI. V lost 4 bases and J 0 bases, leaving 13 bases between the germline ends. The CDR3 totals 16 residues.

J is TRBJ2-2 and V is TRBV25-1; D ambiguous. V was shortened by 2 bases and J by 3 bases, with 16 bases between the two germline ends. Germline values: CDR1 MGHDK, CDR2 SYGVNS. This CDR3 has 17 amino acids. The CDR3 spells CASSESLRWSYTGELFF. The CDR3 DNA reads TGTGCCAGCAGTGAAAGTTTAAGGTGGTCGTACACCGGGGAGCTGTTTTTT.

The V and J genes are TRBV20-1 and TRBJ2-7, with TRBD2 identical over 12 bases. Germline loops: CDR1 DFQATT, CDR2 SNEGSKA (reference sequence). V lost 4 bases to trimming and J lost 6 bases; unmatched junction nucleotides: 7. This CDR3 is built from 14 residues. CDR3 coding DNA: TGCAGTGCTATGACTAGCGGGAGTTCGGGCGAGCAGTACTTC. Protein product: CSAMTSGSSGEQYF.

This sequence joins TRBV7-3 and TRBJ2-7; 7 positions match TRBD2. Germline CDR1 is SGHTA and CDR2 is FQGTGA. The V segment lost 5 bases and the J segment 4 bases; nucleotides outside the gene matches: 11. The CDR3 consists of 15 residues. CDR3 protein: CASSPQDGGRYEQYF. The CDR3 DNA reads as TGTGCCAGCAGCCCTCAAGACGGGGGGAGGTACGAGCAGTACTTC.

This clonotype was seen ten or more times. V and J are TRBV15 and TRBJ1-1; 10 bases are shared with TRBD1. The germline V gene has CDR1 LNHNV and CDR2 YYDKDF (reference sequence). This CDR3 contains 14 residues. Unmatched junction bases numbered 4, after V lost 5 bases and J lost 4 bases. The DNA of the CDR3 is TGTGCCACCAGCCAACGGACAGGGGGCACTGAAGCTTTCTTT. This codes for CATSQRTGGTEAFF.

The rearrangement links TRBV12-3 or TRBV12-4 to TRBJ2-5; D uncertain. V dropped 6 bases and J dropped 7 bases, with 12 bases sitting between them. There are 12 residues in the CDR3. CDR3 bases: TGTGCCAGCAGCCCAAGCAAGTTGACCCAGTACTTC. It translates to CASSPSKLTQYF.

This clonotype was picked up a small number of times. The CDR3 loop is CASSEGQRAYEQYF. The CDR3 DNA reads TGTGCCAGCAGTGAAGGCCAGAGGGCCTACGAGCAGTACTTC. The rearrangement joins TRBV2 to TRBJ2-7; D may be TRBD2 (5 bases). Germline lookup yields CDR1 SNHLY and CDR2 FYNNEI. CDR3 size: 14 residues. The ends were cut back, 1 base at V and 2 bases at J, with 9 bases in the middle.

Remarks on this clonotype: A much larger clone sits a single nucleotide away, making a read error possible. This chain joins TRBV11-1 and TRBJ2-7, with 7 bases that match TRBD1. The CDR3 sequence is 14 residues long. CDR1 SGHAT and CDR2 FQDESV come from the germline V gene (reference sequence). V was clipped by 1 base and J by 4 bases; unmatched bases: 4. CDR3 loop: CASSLGQGGYEQYF. The CDR3 nucleotides are TGTGCCAGCAGCTTAGGACAGGGTGGTTACGAGCAGTACTTC.

This clonotype was picked up one time. This chain links TRBV29-1 with TRBJ2-7; 7 bases match TRBD2. Germline trimming cut 7 bases from V and 6 bases from J; bases unmatched to any gene: 12. There are 13 residues in the CDR3. The V gene's germline CDR1 is SQVTM and CDR2 ANQGSEA. The DNA of the CDR3 is TGCAGCGCCGTCCAGGCGGGAGAACGCGAGCAGTACTTC. Amino acid sequence: CSAVQAGEREQYF.

The V call is TRBV9, the J call TRBJ1-2; 8 nucleotides match TRBD1. The V gene's germline CDR1 is SGDLS and CDR2 YYNGEE. The CDR3 loop spans 15 amino acids. The V and J ends lost 4 bases and 5 bases, in that order; junction bases with no gene match: 10. The chain's CDR3 is CASSPSGTGSYGYTF. The DNA for the CDR3 is TGTGCCAGCAGCCCGTCCGGGACAGGCTCTTATGGCTACACCTTC.

The gene calls are TRBV27 and TRBJ1-2; the match to TRBD1 covers 8 bases. Looked up from germline, CDR1 is MNHEY and CDR2 is SMNVEV (reference sequence). The junction had 13 bases not matched to a gene; V was cut back by 5 bases and J by 8 bases. The CDR3 spans 15 residues. The DNA of the CDR3 is TGTGCCAGCAGTCCCCTCGGACAGGGAGTGATAGGCTACACCTTC. This encodes CASSPLGQGVIGYTF.

The chain uses TRBV7-2 and TRBJ2-7; maybe TRBD1 (5 bases). V lost 1 base and J lost 3, with 10 bases in between. The CDR3 covers 14 residues. Germline V gene data show CDR1 as SGHTA and CDR2 as FQGNSA. The CDR3 nucleotides are TGTGCCAGCAGCTTAGAGCAGGGTGGCTACGAGCAGTACTTC. It is translated as CASSLEQGGYEQYF. Combining the CDR3 with reference TRBV7-2 and TRBJ2-7 gives the whole variable domain GAGVSQSPSNKVTEKGKDVELRCDPISGHTALYWYRQSLGQGLEFLIYFQGNSAPDKSGLPSDRFSAERTGGSVSTLTIQRTQQEDSAVYLCASSLEQGGYEQYFGPGTRLTVT.

V and J are TRBV25-1 and TRBJ1-2; D is possibly TRBD1 (6 bases). Germline V lookup: CDR1 MGHDK, CDR2 SYGVNS. V shed 5 bases and J shed 4 bases, with 17 bases lying between them. CDR3 length: 15 residues. The CDR3 DNA reads TGTGCCAGCAGTTTGGCGGGGGCGCGAGGCTATGGCTACACCTTC. Protein product: CASSLAGARGYGYTF.

The V gene is TRBV19, the J gene TRBJ2-7; TRBD1 is a possible D gene (6 bases). V was shortened by 3 bases and J by 6 bases, with 12 bases between the two germline ends. The CDR3 contains 13 residues. Germline CDR1 is LNHDA and CDR2 is SQIVND (reference sequence). The CDR3 region is CASSIVAGVEQYF. CDR3 nucleotides: TGTGCCAGTAGTATCGTGGCAGGGGTCGAGCAGTACTTC.

The chain links TRBV29-1 to TRBJ2-7, with 13 bases identical to TRBD2. This CDR3 region has 15 residues. Germline CDR1 and CDR2: SQVTM and ANQGSEA. The V segment lost 6 bases and the J segment 7 bases; nucleotides outside the gene matches: 12. CDR3 in amino acids: CSVMRLAGGRWEQYF. The CDR3 DNA reads as TGCAGCGTAATGCGACTAGCGGGAGGCCGTTGGGAGCAGTACTTC.

The chain carries TRBV7-2 and TRBJ2-7, with a possible D match to TRBD1 (6 bases). V was cut by 1 base and J by 4 bases, with 14 bases left in between. The V gene's germline CDR1 is SGHTA and CDR2 FQGNSA. This CDR3 comprises 15 residues. CDR3 coding DNA: TGTGCCAGCAGCTTAGGGTTGGGGGCGAAATACGAGCAGTACTTC. As protein: CASSLGLGAKYEQYF.

This clonotype appeared once. The V and J genes are TRBV29-1 and TRBJ1-1, with 7 bases matching TRBD1. Germline V gene data show CDR1 as SQVTM and CDR2 as ANQGSEA. The CDR3 runs 13 residues. J lost 4 bases, V lost 5 bases, and 7 bases had no gene match. The CDR3 here is CSVRRAGGTEAFF. CDR3 in DNA: TGCAGCGTTAGGAGGGCAGGGGGCACTGAAGCTTTCTTT.

In this sample, this clonotype turned up many times. The gene calls are TRBV5-6 and TRBJ1-2; D unresolved. Trimming pared 4 bases from V and 8 bases from J, leaving 24 bases between. There are 16 residues in the CDR3. Germline values: CDR1 SGHDT, CDR2 YYEEEE. Written as DNA, the CDR3 is TGTGCCAGCAGCATTTCCCCCCCCGGGAAGAAGGACGGCTACACCTTC. This codes for CASSISPPGKKDGYTF.